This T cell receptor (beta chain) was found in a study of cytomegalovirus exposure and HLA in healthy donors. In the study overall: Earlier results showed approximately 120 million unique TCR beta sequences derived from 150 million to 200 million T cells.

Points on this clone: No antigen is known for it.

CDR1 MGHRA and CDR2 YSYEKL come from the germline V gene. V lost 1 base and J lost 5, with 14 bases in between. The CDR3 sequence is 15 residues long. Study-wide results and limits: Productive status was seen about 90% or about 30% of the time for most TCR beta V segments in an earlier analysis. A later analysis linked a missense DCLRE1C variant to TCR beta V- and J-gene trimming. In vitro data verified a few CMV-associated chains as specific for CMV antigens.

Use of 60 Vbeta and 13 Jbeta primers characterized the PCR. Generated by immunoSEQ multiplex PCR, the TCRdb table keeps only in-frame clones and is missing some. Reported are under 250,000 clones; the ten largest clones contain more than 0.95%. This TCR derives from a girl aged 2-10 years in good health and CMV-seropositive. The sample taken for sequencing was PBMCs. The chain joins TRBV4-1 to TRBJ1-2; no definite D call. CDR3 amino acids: CASSQGRSSTYGYTF. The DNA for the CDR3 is TGCGCCAGCAGCCAAGGTCGTTCGAGTACTTATGGCTACACCTTC.